Each of the 9 T cell receptor beta chains below was sequenced from the same sample in a study of PD-L1 blockade in urothelial cancer. Regarding time point: pretreatment peripheral blood. The table came from immunoSEQ multiplex PCR; TCRdb's copy has only in-frame clones and leaves some out. The data show over 45,000 clones, roughly 84% seen once. This material consisted of PBMCs, taken around atezolizumab (anti-PD-L1) treatment. The receptors were gathered from a man between 60 and 70 years old with urothelial cancer.

This chain joins TRBV5-8 and TRBJ2-7; D gene uncertain. Germline CDR1 SGHTS, CDR2 YDEGEE. The V end was cut by 0 bases, the J end by 6 bases, with 7 bases between. This CDR3 has 12 residues. CDR3 residues: CASSLVLLEQYF. CDR3 nucleotide sequence: TGTGCCAGCAGCTTGGTCCTTCTCGAGCAGTACTTC.

V gene TRBV5-6 combines with J gene TRBJ2-3, with 13 bases fitting TRBD2. The CDR3 is made up of 17 amino acids. The V and J ends lost 4 bases and 3 bases, in that order; junction bases with no gene match: 8. Germline CDR1 and CDR2: SGHDT and YYEEEE. The CDR3 here is CASSDRTSGGRTDTQYF. CDR3 in DNA: TGTGCCAGCAGCGATAGGACTAGCGGGGGTAGGACAGATACGCAGTATTTT.

This clone was observed a single time. The V and J genes are TRBV6-4 and TRBJ2-1; a possible D gene is TRBD1 (6 bases). V dropped 6 bases and J dropped 3 bases, with 9 bases sitting between them. This CDR3 is built from 13 residues. Germline V CDR1 and CDR2: MRHNA, SNTAGT. The CDR3 is CASSRDNYNEQFF. The DNA of the CDR3 is TGTGCCAGCAGCCGGGACAACTACAATGAGCAGTTCTTC.

This clone was seen a single time. The chain joins TRBV14 to TRBJ1-1; maybe TRBD1 (6 bases). Trimming shortened V by 0 bases and J by 6 bases, and 14 bases separated the two germline ends. The CDR3 sequence is 15 residues long. The V gene's germline CDR1 is SGHDN and CDR2 FVKESK. The CDR3 here is CASSQDPQGIAEAFF. CDR3 sequence (DNA): TGTGCCAGCAGCCAAGATCCCCAGGGGATCGCTGAAGCTTTCTTT.

The V and J genes are TRBV21-1 and TRBJ2-2; the table's TRBD2 call for D was not verified on the DNA. TRBV21-1 is a documented pseudogene. The CDR3 sequence is 13 residues long. The CDR3, as DNA: TGTGCCAGCAGCCTCGGGTTTTCCGGGGAGCTGTTTTTT. It specifies CASSLGFSGELFF.

The chain couples TRBV19 to TRBJ1-2, with 8 bases that match TRBD1. Germline lookup yields CDR1 LNHDA and CDR2 SQIVND (reference sequence). V shed 5 bases, J shed 0 bases, and the junction held 8 bases outside the gene matches. The CDR3 extends over 16 amino acids. The chain's CDR3 is CASSPAGTGANYGYTF. The CDR3 nucleotides read TGTGCCAGTAGTCCAGCAGGGACAGGAGCTAACTATGGCTACACCTTC. The full variable domain, rest sourced from reference TRBV19 and TRBJ1-2, is DGGITQSPKYLFRKEGQNVTLSCEQNLNHDAMYWYRQDPGQGLRLIYYSQIVNDFQKGDIAEGYSVSREKKESFPLTVTSAQKNPTAFYLCASSPAGTGANYGYTFGSGTRLTVV.

This clone has just one count. The DNA of the CDR3 is TGCGCCAGCCGTCCCGCCAGTCAGACAGATACGCAGTATTTT. Its protein product is CASRPASQTDTQYF. The rearrangement links TRBV10-1 to TRBJ2-3; D remains unclear. V gave up 8 bases and J gave up 3 bases, with 15 bases separating them. Germline lookup yields CDR1 WNHNN and CDR2 SYGVQD (reference sequence). CDR3 length: 14 amino acids.

V is TRBV5-1 and J is TRBJ2-7; 7 bases are a match to TRBD2. J lost 6 bases, V lost 7 bases, and 13 bases had no gene match. The CDR3 runs to 14 residues. Germline V gene data show CDR1 as SGHRS and CDR2 as YFSETQ. In DNA form, the CDR3 reads TGCGCCAGCGCGTTTGGCGGGAGTGGGTCCGAGCAGTACTTC. Amino acids: CASAFGGSGSEQYF.

This chain uses TRBV28 with TRBJ2-7; 7 nucleotides align to TRBD1. The CDR3 is made up of 11 amino acids. Germline loops: CDR1 MDHEN, CDR2 SYDVKM. Losses at the gene ends were 2 bases for V and 12 bases for J; bases not matched to a gene: 4. CDR3 region: CASSLRGLPYF. The DNA for the CDR3 is TGTGCCAGCAGTTTAAGGGGGCTTCCGTACTTC.